This TCR beta chain stems from a study of early T cells in non-severe SARS-CoV-2 infection. This clonotype was recorded a few times. Germline V gene lookup returns CDR1 SNHLY and CDR2 FYNNEI. Trimming took off 1 base at V and 5 bases at J, with 7 bases between the two ends. This CDR3 has 13 amino acids. TCRdb reprocessed the 5' RACE reads via MiXCR and lists one record per CDR3 protein. Of 60,000 to 90,000 distinct CDR3 sequences listed, around 9.9% are singletons. The origin of this receptor is an adult who was a healthcare worker with PCR-confirmed SARS-CoV-2 infection or an uninfected control (not recorded which). The chain employs TRBV2 and TRBJ2-3; D remains unclear. Sequenced material: whole blood. The CDR3 is CASSEEGGDTQYF. As DNA, the CDR3 is TGTGCCAGCAGTGAAGAGGGTGGAGATACGCAGTATTTT.